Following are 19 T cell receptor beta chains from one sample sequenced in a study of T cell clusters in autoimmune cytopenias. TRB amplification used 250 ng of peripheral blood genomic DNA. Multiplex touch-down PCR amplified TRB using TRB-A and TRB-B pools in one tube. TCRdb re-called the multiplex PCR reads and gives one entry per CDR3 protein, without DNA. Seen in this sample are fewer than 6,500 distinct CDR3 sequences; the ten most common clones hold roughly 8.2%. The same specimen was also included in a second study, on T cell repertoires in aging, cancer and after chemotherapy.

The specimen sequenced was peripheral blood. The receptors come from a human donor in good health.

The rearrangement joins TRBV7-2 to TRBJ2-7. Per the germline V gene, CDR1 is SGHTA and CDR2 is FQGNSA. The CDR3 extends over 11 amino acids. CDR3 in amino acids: CASSLGTEQYF.

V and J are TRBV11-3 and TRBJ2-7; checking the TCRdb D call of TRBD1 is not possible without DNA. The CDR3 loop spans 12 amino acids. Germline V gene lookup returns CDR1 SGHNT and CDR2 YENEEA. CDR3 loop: CASSRDSYEQYF.

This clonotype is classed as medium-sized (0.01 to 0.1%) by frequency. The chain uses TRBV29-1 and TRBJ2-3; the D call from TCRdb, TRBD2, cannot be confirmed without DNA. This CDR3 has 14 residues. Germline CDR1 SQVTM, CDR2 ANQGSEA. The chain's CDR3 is CSVEGSGSTDTQYF.

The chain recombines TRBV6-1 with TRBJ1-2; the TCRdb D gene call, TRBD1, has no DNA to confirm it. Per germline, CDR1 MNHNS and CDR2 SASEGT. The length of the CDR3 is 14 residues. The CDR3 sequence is CASTYRDRIYGYTF.

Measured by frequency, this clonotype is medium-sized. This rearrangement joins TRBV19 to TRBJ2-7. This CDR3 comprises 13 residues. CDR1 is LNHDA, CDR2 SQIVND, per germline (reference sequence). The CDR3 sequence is CASSNGGPYEQYF. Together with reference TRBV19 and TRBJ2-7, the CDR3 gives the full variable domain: DGGITQSPKYLFRKEGQNVTLSCEQNLNHDAMYWYRQDPGQGLRLIYYSQIVNDFQKGDIAEGYSVSREKKESFPLTVTSAQKNPTAFYLCASSNGGPYEQYFGPGTRLTVT.

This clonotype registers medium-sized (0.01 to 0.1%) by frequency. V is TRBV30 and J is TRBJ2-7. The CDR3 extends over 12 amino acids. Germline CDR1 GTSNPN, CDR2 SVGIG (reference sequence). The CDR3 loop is CAWSVVGYEQYF.

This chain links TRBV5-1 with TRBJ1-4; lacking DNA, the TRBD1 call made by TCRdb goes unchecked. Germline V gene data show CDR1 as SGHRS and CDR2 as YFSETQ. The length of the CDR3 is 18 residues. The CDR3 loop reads CASSFGIDGTWISEKLFF.

The CDR3 here is CASSPPRDFSRQYF. The chain employs TRBV18 and TRBJ2-7; there is no DNA to check the TCRdb D call of TRBD2. The CDR3 is 14 amino acids. Looked up from germline, CDR1 is KGHSH and CDR2 is LQKENI.

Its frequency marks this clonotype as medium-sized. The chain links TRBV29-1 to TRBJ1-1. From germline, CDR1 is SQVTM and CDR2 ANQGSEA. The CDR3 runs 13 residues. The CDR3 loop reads CSVERVLDTEAFF.

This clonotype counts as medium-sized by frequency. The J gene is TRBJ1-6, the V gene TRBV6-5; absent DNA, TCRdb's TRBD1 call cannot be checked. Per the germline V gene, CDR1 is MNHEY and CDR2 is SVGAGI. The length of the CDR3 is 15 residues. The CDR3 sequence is CASSYRDSYNSPLHF.

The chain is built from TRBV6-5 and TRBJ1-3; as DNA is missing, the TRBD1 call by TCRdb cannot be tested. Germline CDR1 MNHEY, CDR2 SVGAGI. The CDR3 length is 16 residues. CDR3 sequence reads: CASSSPVPDAGNTIYF.

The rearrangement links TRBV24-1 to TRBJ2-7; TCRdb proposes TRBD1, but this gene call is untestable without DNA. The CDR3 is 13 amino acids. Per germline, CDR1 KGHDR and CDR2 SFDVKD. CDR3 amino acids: CATSDPGTYEQYF.

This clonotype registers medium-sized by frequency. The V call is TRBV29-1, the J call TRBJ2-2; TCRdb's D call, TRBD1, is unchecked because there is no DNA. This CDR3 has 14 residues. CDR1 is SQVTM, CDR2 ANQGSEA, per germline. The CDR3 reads CSVIKGGDTGELFF.

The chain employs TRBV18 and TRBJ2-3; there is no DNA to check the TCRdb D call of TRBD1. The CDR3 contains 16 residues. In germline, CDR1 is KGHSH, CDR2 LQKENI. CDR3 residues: CASSPRFGGGTDTQYF.

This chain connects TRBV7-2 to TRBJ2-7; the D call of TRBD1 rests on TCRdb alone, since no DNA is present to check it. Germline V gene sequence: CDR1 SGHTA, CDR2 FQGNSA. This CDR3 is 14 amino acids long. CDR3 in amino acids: CASSLKDRVHEQYF.

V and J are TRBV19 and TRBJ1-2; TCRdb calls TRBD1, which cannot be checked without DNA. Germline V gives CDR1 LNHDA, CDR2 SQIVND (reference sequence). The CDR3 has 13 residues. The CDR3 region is CASRAGQNYGYTF.

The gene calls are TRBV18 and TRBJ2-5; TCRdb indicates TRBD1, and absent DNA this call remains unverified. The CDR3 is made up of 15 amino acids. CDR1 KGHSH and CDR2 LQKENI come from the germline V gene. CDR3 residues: CASSPVAGVKETQYF.

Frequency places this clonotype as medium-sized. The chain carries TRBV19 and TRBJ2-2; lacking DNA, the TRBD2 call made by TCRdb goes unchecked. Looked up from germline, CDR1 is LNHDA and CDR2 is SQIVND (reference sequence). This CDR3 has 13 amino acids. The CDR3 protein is CASIGPNTGELFF.

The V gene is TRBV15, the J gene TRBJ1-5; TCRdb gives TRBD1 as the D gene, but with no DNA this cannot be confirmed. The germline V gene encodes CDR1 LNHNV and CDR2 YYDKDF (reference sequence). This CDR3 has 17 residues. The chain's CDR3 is CATSRGRAGGSNQPQHF.